This T cell receptor beta chain originates from a study of T-cell memory formation after mild COVID-19. Study-wide context: Largely donor-specific TCR clusters were found.

Study-wide findings and caveats: Those CD4+ clones that contracted were mainly in CM and EM (CD8+ ones in EMRA). CD4/CD8 balance characterized clones contracting day 15 to 85, and CD4+ skew characterized later expanders.

Comments on this clonotype: As yet, its antigen is unknown.

TCRdb called the 5' RACE reads again in MiXCR, with one record for every CDR3 protein. The sample includes 270,000 or so distinct CDR3 sequences, more than 15% of them seen just once. This CDR3 contains 14 residues. Trimming shortened V by 3 bases and J by 6 bases, and 12 bases separated the two germline ends. In germline, CDR1 is SGHTA, CDR2 FQGNSA. The genes are TRBV7-2 and TRBJ1-5, with a possible D match to TRBD1 (5 bases). Sequenced material: PBMCs or a T cell subset sorted from them (not recorded which). The TCR sequence derives from a man younger than 35 who had mild COVID-19 (a few samples of this study predate the infection). Cell type and time point are not known. This CDR3 reads CASSFGGEGQPQHF. The CDR3 DNA follows: TGTGCCAGCAGCTTTGGGGGGGAGGGTCAGCCCCAGCATTTT.